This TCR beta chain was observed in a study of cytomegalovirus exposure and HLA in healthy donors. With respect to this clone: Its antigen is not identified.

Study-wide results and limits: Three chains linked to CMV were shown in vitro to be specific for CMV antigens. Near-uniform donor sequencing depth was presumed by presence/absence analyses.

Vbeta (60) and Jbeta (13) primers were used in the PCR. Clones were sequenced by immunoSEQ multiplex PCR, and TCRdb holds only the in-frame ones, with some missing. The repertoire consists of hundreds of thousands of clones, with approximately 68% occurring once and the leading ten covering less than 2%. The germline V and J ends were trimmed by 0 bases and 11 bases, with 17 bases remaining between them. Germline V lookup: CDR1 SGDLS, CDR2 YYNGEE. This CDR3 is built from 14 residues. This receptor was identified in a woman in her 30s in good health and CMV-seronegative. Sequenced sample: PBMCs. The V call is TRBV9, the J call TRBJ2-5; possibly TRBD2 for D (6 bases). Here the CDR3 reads CASSVDGTPYEQYF. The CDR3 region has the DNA TGTGCCAGCAGCGTAGACGGGACTCCCTACGAACAGTACTTC.